This section outlines one T cell receptor beta chain sequence together with its context. The junction had 6 bases not matched to a gene; V was cut back by 2 bases and J by 5 bases. CDR1 is SQVTM, CDR2 ANQGSEA, per germline. The CDR3 is 14 residues long. This entry is derived from a study of cytomegalovirus exposure and HLA in healthy donors. The PCR was carried out with 60 Vbeta primers and 13 Jbeta primers. Sequenced by immunoSEQ multiplex PCR; TCRdb stores in-frame clones only, minus some. This table holds 35,000 to 45,000 clones, approximately 79% found once. The sample comprised PBMCs. The genes are TRBV29-1 and TRBJ2-7; TRBD1 agrees at 10 bases. The sequence was obtained from a woman under 30 in good health and CMV-seropositive. The CDR3 sequence: CSVEYPGQGNEQYF. In DNA form, the CDR3 reads TGCAGCGTTGAATATCCGGGACAGGGGAACGAGCAGTACTTC.